Described below is a single T cell receptor beta chain sequence and its context. Study processing details: Nucleated cell counts were estimated from reference gene primer amplification. Assay used: immunoSEQ multiplex PCR; TCRdb lists only in-frame clones, some missing. V and J calls and clone size are as listed in that table; D and trimming were resolved from the DNA. The repertoire holds 75,000 to 85,000 clones, with 80% to 90% as singletons. The data stem from a study of blood T cell repertoires in COVID-19. Study-wide background: Samples came from the United States, Italy and Spain, spanning acute and convalescent COVID-19. Nucleic acid was either cDNA or gDNA, and it came from T cells, B-cell-depleted T cells, or PBMCs.

With V trimmed by 6 bases and J by 3 bases, 7 bases remained unmatched. The CDR3 extends over 15 amino acids. Germline CDR1 and CDR2: MNHEY and SVGEGT. The sequencing sample was made of peripheral blood. This receptor was obtained from a man aged 45-65 years with active COVID-19. The chain is built from TRBV6-2 or TRBV6-3 and TRBJ2-3, with 9 bases lining up with TRBD1. CDR3 sequence reads: CASSTPGQGTDTQYF. The CDR3 bases are TGTGCCAGCAGCACACCGGGACAGGGAACAGATACGCAGTATTTT.